This T cell receptor beta chain was captured in a study of blood T cell repertoires in COVID-19. Across the whole study: Sites across the United States, Italy and Spain contributed samples from acute and convalescent COVID-19. PBMCs, B-cell-depleted T cells, or T cells provided the cDNA or gDNA that made up the material.

Germline CDR1 LGHDT, CDR2 YNNKEL (reference sequence). The J segment lost 2 bases and the V segment lost 2 bases, leaving 12 bases of the junction unmatched. This CDR3 spans 17 amino acids. The authors' processing: Reference gene primers were amplified, and this amplification served to estimate nucleated cell counts. Clones were read by immunoSEQ multiplex PCR, and TCRdb kept only the in-frame ones, dropping some. That table supplies the V and J calls and clone size; D and trimming were determined from the DNA. The sample consists of more than 60,000 clones, 89% of them appearing once. The clonotype originates from a woman aged 45-59 years with active COVID-19. This chain joins TRBV3-1 (or the pseudogene TRBV3-2) and TRBJ2-7, with TRBD2 matching over 7 bases. The source material was peripheral blood. DNA for the CDR3: TGTGCCAGCAGCCAAAACTCCGCTAGCGGAGTTACCTACGAGCAGTACTTC. Its protein product is CASSQNSASGVTYEQYF.